Presented here are 8 T cell receptor beta chains from one specimen sequenced in a study of OX40 agonist ivuxolimab in advanced cancers. The library was made by the immunoSEQ multiplex PCR assay. The source is immuneACCESS, and TCRdb retained only in-frame sequences with V and J called. Part of the clones is not carried over; for the studies checked, unresolved V genes explain less than half of this, and the remainder is unexplained. In all, the sample holds tens of thousands of clones, and approximately 81% of those were seen once. In total, the top ten clones hold under 0.6% of the sample. The starting material was CD4+ or CD8+ T cells sorted from blood, obtained in a trial of the OX40 agonist ivuxolimab. The receptors were gathered from an adult with an advanced solid tumor such as melanoma, head and neck, liver or kidney cancer.

The genes are TRBV6-6 and TRBJ1-5; TRBD1 matches at 7 bases. Germline CDR1 MNHNY, CDR2 SVGAGI (reference sequence). V lost 5 bases and J lost 3; bases outside the gene matches: 7. This CDR3 is built from 15 residues. As DNA, the CDR3 is TGTGCCAGCAGTAACCGGGACAGACACAATCAGCCCCAGCATTTT. Protein: CASSNRDRHNQPQHF.

In nucleotides, the CDR3 is TGTGCCAGCAGTTTAAACCCGCCTCGACTAGATACTGTTCGGGGGACCCAGTACTTC. Protein sequence: CASSLNPPRLDTVRGTQYF. The rearrangement joins TRBV27 to TRBJ2-5; tentative D call: TRBD2 (6 bases). The V end was cut by 2 bases, the J end by 7 bases, with 29 bases between. The CDR3 extends over 19 amino acids. The germline CDR1 and CDR2 sequences are MNHEY and SMNVEV (reference sequence).

The rearrangement links TRBV27 to TRBJ2-5, with 11 bases matching TRBD1. From germline, CDR1 is MNHEY and CDR2 SMNVEV (reference sequence). The CDR3 extends over 15 amino acids. V lost 5 bases, J lost 4 bases, and 6 bases stayed unmatched. CDR3 region: CASSAGTGGRETQYF. The CDR3, as DNA: TGTGCCAGCAGTGCCGGGACAGGGGGTAGAGAGACCCAGTACTTC.

This rearrangement joins TRBV7-2 to TRBJ1-2, with 10 positions matching TRBD1. V was pared by 5 bases and J by 4 bases, with 7 bases of the junction left unmatched. CDR1 SGHTA and CDR2 FQGNSA come from the germline V gene. CDR3 size: 15 residues. The CDR3 bases are TGTGCCAGCAGCACCGACAGGGGGCATACCTATGGCTACACCTTC. Its translation is CASSTDRGHTYGYTF.

This chain uses TRBV19 with TRBJ1-5, with D perhaps matching TRBD1 (5 bases). Trimming removed 0 bases from V and 9 bases from J, with 12 bases in between. Looked up from germline, CDR1 is LNHDA and CDR2 is SQIVND (reference sequence). This CDR3 is 14 amino acids long. CDR3 amino acids: CASSIEPGPRPQHF. DNA of the CDR3: TGTGCCAGTAGTATAGAACCGGGGCCACGGCCCCAGCATTTT.

As DNA, the CDR3 is TGTGCCAGCAGTTTGGGGTGGGGGATTGGGACTAGCGGGAGTAAGACCTACAATGAGCAGTTCTTC. Its translation is CASSLGWGIGTSGSKTYNEQFF. The rearrangement links TRBV27 to TRBJ2-1; 14 nucleotides agree with TRBD2. J lost 2 bases, V lost 3 bases, and 18 bases had no gene match. Germline assignment: CDR1 MNHEY and CDR2 SMNVEV (reference sequence). This CDR3 is built from 22 residues.

The V gene is TRBV7-2, the J gene TRBJ2-2; possible D gene TRBD1, 5 bases. V gave up 6 bases and J gave up 7 bases, with 9 bases separating them. This CDR3 has 12 residues. CDR1 and CDR2 (germline): SGHTA, FQGNSA. The CDR3 reads CASSLQGGELFF. The CDR3 bases are TGTGCCAGCAGTCTCCAGGGCGGGGAGCTGTTTTTT.

The chain couples TRBV18 to TRBJ1-1, with 8 bases aligning to TRBD1. CDR1 KGHSH and CDR2 LQKENI come from the germline V gene. CDR3 length: 15 residues. The V and J ends lost 3 bases and 3 bases, in that order; junction bases with no gene match: 6. CDR3 protein: CASSPLTGGDTEAFF. CDR3 sequence (DNA): TGTGCCAGCTCACCGCTTACAGGGGGGGACACTGAAGCTTTCTTT. Filled out from reference TRBV18 and TRBJ1-1, the complete variable domain reads NAGVMQNPRHLVRRRGQEARLRCSPMKGHSHVYWYRQLPEEGLKFMVYLQKENIIDESGMPKERFSAEFPKEGPSILRIQQVVRGDSAAYFCASSPLTGGDTEAFFGQGTRLTVV.